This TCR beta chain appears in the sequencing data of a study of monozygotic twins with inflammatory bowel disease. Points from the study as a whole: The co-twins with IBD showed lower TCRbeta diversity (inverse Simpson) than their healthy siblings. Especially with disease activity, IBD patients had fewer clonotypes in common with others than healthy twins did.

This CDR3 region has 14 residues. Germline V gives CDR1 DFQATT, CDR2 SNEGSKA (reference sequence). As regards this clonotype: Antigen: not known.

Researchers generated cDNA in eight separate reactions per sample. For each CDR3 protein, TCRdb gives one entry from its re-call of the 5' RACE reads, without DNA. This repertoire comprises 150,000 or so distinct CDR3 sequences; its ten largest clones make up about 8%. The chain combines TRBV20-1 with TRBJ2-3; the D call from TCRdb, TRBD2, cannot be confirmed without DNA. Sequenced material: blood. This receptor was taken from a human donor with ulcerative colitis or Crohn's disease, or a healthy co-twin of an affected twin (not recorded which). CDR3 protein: CSARTSGPSGTQYF.